This TCR beta chain was identified during a study of a mutant IDH1 vaccine in newly diagnosed glioma. The wider study: It was radiotherapy, temozolomide, or both that patients received previously, with most receiving both. General study results and limits: Pseudoprogression seemed unrelated to changes in top peripheral T cell clonotypes.

Clones were read by immunoSEQ multiplex PCR, and TCRdb kept only the in-frame ones, dropping some. Altogether under 80,000 clones are present, 65% to 90% being singletons, with the ten largest covering 2.9%. Comment on this clone: Its antigen is not known.

CDR3 size: 12 residues. Germline V gives CDR1 PRHDT, CDR2 FYEKMQ (reference sequence). V was clipped by 5 bases and J by 8 bases; unmatched bases: 5. As to time point: baseline, week 1 (first vaccination visit). Treatment given: pre-vaccination baseline after standard-of-care therapy. New WHO grade 3 or 4 IDH1-mutant, ATRX-lost astrocytomas were present in all donors. The chain carries TRBV13 and TRBJ1-2, with 7 bases identical to TRBD1. This clonotype was obtained from a man aged 25-40 years with glioma. Source: PBMCs, taken from a glioma patient treated with radiotherapy, temozolomide or both. The DNA of the CDR3 is TGTGCCAGCAGCAAAAACAGGGGCGGCTACACCTTC. Amino acid sequence: CASSKNRGGYTF.